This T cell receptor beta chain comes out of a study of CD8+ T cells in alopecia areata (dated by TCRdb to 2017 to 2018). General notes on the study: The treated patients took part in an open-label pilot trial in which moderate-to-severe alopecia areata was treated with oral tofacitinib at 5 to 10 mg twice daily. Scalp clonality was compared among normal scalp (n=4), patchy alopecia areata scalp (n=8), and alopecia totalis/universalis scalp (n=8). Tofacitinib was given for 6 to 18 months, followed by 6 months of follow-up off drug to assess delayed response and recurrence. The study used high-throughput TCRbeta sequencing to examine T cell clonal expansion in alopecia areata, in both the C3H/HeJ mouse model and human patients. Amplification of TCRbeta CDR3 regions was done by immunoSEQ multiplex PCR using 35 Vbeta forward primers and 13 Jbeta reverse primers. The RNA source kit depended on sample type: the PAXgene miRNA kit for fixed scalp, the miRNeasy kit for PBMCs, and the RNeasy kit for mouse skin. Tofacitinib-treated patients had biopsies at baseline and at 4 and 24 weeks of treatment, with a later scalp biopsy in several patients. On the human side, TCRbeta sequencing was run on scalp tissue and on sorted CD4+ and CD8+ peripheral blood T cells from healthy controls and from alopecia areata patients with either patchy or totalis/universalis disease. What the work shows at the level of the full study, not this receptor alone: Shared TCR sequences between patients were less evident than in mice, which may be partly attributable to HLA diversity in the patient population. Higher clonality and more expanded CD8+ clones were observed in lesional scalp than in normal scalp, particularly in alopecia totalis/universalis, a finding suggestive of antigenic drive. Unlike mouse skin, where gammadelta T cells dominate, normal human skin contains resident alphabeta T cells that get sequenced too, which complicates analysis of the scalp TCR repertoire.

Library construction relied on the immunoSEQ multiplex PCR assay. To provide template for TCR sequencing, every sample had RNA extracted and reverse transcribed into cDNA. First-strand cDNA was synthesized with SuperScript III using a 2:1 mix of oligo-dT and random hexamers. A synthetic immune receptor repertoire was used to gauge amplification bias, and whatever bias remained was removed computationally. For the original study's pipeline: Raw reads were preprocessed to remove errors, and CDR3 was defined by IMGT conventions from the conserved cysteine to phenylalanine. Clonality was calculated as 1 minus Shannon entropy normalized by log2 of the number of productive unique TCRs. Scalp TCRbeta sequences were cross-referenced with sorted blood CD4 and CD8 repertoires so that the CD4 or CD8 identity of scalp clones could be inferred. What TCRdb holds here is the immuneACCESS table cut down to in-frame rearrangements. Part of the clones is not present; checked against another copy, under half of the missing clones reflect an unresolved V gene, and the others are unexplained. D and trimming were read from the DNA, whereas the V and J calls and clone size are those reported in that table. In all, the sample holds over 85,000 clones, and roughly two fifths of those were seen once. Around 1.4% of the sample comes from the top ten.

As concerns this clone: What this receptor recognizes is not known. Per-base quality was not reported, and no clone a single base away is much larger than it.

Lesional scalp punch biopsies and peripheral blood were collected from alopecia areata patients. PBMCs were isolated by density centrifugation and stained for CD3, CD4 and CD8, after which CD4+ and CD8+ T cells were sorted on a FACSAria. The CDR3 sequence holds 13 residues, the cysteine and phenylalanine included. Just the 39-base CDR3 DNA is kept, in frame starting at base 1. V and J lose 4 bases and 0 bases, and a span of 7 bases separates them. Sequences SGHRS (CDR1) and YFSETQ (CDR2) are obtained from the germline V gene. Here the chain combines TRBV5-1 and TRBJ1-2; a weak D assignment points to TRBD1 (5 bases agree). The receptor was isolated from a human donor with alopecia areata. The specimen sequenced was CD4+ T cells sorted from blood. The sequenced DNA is TGCGCCAGCAGCGGGACGGCTAACTATGGCTACACCTTC. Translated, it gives CASSGTANYGYTF. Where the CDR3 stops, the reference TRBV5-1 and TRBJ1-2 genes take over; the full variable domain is KAGVTQTPRYLIKTRGQQVTLSCSPISGHRSVSWYQQTPGQGLQFLFEYFSETQRNKGNFPGRFSGRQFSNSRSEMNVSTLELGDSALYLCASSGTANYGYTFGSGTRLTVV.